The next 30 T cell receptor beta chains were all read from a single sample in a study of beta chain features in type 1 diabetes. Study-level points and caveats: Type 1 diabetes patients showed a moderate but significant shortening of TCRB CDR3s in all four CD4+ subsets.

No antigens are known for them. The study reverse transcribed the entire isolated RNA, so it sequenced expressed TCRB transcripts. The data were produced by immunoSEQ multiplex PCR, yet TCRdb's version contains in-frame clones alone and is incomplete. Found here are 550,000 to 850,000 clones, roughly an eighth of them singletons; the top ten hold less than 0.025%. Sequencing was carried out using naive CD4+ T cells from blood. Every receptor here comes from a man between 18 and 35 years old with type 1 diabetes.

The CDR3 nucleotides are TGTGCCAGCAGTCCTCGGGCTAGCGAGCAGTACTTC. Residues: CASSPRASEQYF. The chain recombines TRBV28 with TRBJ2-7; no definite D call. V lost 5 bases and J lost 6, with 11 bases in between. The CDR3 contains 12 residues. Looked up from germline, CDR1 is MDHEN and CDR2 is SYDVKM. Full variable domain (outside the CDR3, taken from reference TRBV28 and TRBJ2-7): DVKVTQSSRYLVKRTGEKVFLECVQDMDHENMFWYRQDPGLGLRLIYFSYDVKMKEKGDIPEGYSVSREKKERFSLILESASTNQTSMYLCASSPRASEQYFGPGTRLTVT.

In this sample, this clone turned up a few times. The J gene is TRBJ1-1, the V gene TRBV6-6; the D gene is possibly TRBD1 (6 bases). Per germline, CDR1 MNHNY and CDR2 SVGAGI (reference sequence). This CDR3 is built from 14 residues. V was clipped by 0 bases and J by 6 bases, with 11 bases between them. DNA for the CDR3: TGTGCCAGCAGTTACTCGGAGGGGGGGGCTGAAGCTTTCTTT. Amino acids: CASSYSEGGAEAFF.

The CDR3 spells CASSPRQGTGANVLTF. For the CDR3, the DNA is TGTGCCAGCAGTCCGCGACAGGGTACTGGGGCCAACGTCCTGACTTTC. The chain carries TRBV27 and TRBJ2-6, with TRBD1 identical over 7 bases. The trim removed 5 bases at V and 2 bases at J, leaving 6 bases unmatched. The CDR3 consists of 16 residues. CDR1 is MNHEY, CDR2 SMNVEV, per germline (reference sequence).

A few counts support this clone. The V call is TRBV28, the J call TRBJ2-7, with 12 bases lining up with TRBD1. The CDR3 is made up of 15 amino acids. Germline V gene data show CDR1 as MDHEN and CDR2 as SYDVKM. The junction had 9 bases not matched to a gene; V was cut back by 5 bases and J by 7 bases. CDR3 sequence: CASSHPGQGAREQYF. The CDR3 nucleotides are TGTGCCAGCAGTCACCCGGGACAGGGGGCAAGGGAGCAGTACTTC. The full variable domain, rest sourced from reference TRBV28 and TRBJ2-7, is DVKVTQSSRYLVKRTGEKVFLECVQDMDHENMFWYRQDPGLGLRLIYFSYDVKMKEKGDIPEGYSVSREKKERFSLILESASTNQTSMYLCASSHPGQGAREQYFGPGTRLTVT.

This clone was seen only a few times. The rearrangement uses TRBV11-2 and TRBJ2-1, with D maybe TRBD1 (6 bases). The CDR3 runs 12 residues. Germline CDR1 and CDR2: SGHAT and FQNNGV. V was cut by 7 bases and J by 10 bases, with 14 bases left in between. CDR3 region: CASTPTGYEQFF. The CDR3 nucleotides read TGTGCCAGCACACCGACAGGATACGAGCAGTTCTTC.

J is TRBJ1-1 and V is TRBV29-1; tentatively, D is TRBD1 (6 bases). This CDR3 comprises 12 residues. With 0 bases removed from V and 13 bases from J, the gap between germline ends came to 15 bases. The germline V gene encodes CDR1 SQVTM and CDR2 ANQGSEA. DNA of the CDR3: TGCAGCGTTGAAGATCGGGGGACACCCAATTTCTTT. Its translation is CSVEDRGTPNFF. The full variable domain, completed using reference TRBV29-1 and TRBJ1-1, is SAVISQKPSRDICQRGTSLTIQCQVDSQVTMMFWYRQQPGQSLTLIATANQGSEATYESGFVIDKFPISRPNLTFSTLTVSNMSPEDSSIYLCSVEDRGTPNFFGQGTRLTVV.

The chain employs TRBV7-2 and TRBJ1-1, with 10 positions matching TRBD1. The CDR3 spans 15 residues. Germline trimming cut 5 bases from V and 6 bases from J; bases unmatched to any gene: 9. The germline V gene encodes CDR1 SGHTA and CDR2 FQGNSA. CDR3 sequence (DNA): TGTGCCAGCAGCCGTTGGGGGACAGGGGACGCTGAAGCTTTCTTT. Amino acids: CASSRWGTGDAEAFF.

Only a few counts were recorded for this clone. This rearrangement joins TRBV18 to TRBJ2-5; 7 positions agree with TRBD1. This CDR3 has 14 amino acids. J gave up 3 bases and V 1 base, and 2 bases lay outside the gene matches. Germline V gene data show CDR1 as KGHSH and CDR2 as LQKENI. The CDR3 sequence: CASSPQGAKETQYF. CDR3 coding DNA: TGTGCCAGCTCACCACAGGGGGCCAAAGAGACCCAGTACTTC.

This clone was observed a few times. This chain links TRBV6-5 with TRBJ1-2, with TRBD1 matching 8 bases. CDR1 MNHEY and CDR2 SVGAGI come from the germline V gene. Trimming removed 10 bases from V and 5 bases from J; junction bases left unmatched: 6. The CDR3 runs 12 residues. The CDR3 coding sequence is TGTGCCATTTCGGACAGGGCGTATGGCTACACCTTC. Translated, it gives CAISDRAYGYTF.

The chain combines TRBV14 with TRBJ2-2; D not certain. Trimming left V 4 bases short and J 2 bases short, with 11 bases between. The CDR3 loop spans 15 amino acids. CDR1 and CDR2 from the germline V gene are SGHDN and FVKESK. The CDR3 sequence: CASSPAETNTGELFF. CDR3 nucleotides: TGTGCCAGCAGCCCAGCAGAAACAAACACCGGGGAGCTGTTTTTT.

The chain links TRBV4-1 to TRBJ2-5; D is possibly TRBD2 (5 bases). The CDR3 is 17 amino acids. Germline V gene lookup returns CDR1 MGHRA and CDR2 YSYEKL. V was clipped by 4 bases and J by 5 bases, with 23 bases between them. The CDR3 DNA is TGCGCCAGCAGCCGAGACGAGACGAGAGGGTCCGGGGAGACCCAGTACTTC. This codes for CASSRDETRGSGETQYF.

This clone was found a few times. V is TRBV5-1 and J is TRBJ2-7; D not resolved. Trimming stripped 0 bases from V and 2 bases from J, with 9 bases between. This CDR3 region has 14 residues. Germline CDR1 is SGHRS and CDR2 is YFSETQ. The CDR3 nucleotides read TGCGCCAGCAGCTTGGTCGGCGGAGCCTACGAGCAGTACTTC. It specifies CASSLVGGAYEQYF.

This rearrangement joins TRBV6-6 to TRBJ2-4; D gene ambiguous. Germline V gene data show CDR1 as MNHNY and CDR2 as SVGAGI (reference sequence). This CDR3 spans 14 amino acids. The germline V and J ends were trimmed by 10 bases and 4 bases, with 17 bases remaining between them. The CDR3 DNA reads TGTGCCATCGAAGCTCGGACGGATAAAAACATTCAGTACTTC. Its translation: CAIEARTDKNIQYF.

The chain is built from TRBV9 and TRBJ2-1; D is uncertain. Trimming left V 3 bases short and J 0 bases short, with 16 bases between. Germline CDR1 reads SGDLS; CDR2 reads YYNGEE. The CDR3 loop spans 17 amino acids. CDR3 loop: CASSALPAVSSYNEQFF. CDR3 nucleotides: TGTGCCAGCAGCGCCCTACCGGCGGTGAGCTCCTACAATGAGCAGTTCTTC.

V and J are TRBV28 and TRBJ2-7, with 7 bases matching TRBD1. Germline-derived CDR1 and CDR2 are MDHEN and SYDVKM. V was clipped by 3 bases and J by 6 bases; unmatched bases: 5. CDR3 length equals 13 residues. CDR3 DNA: TGTGCCAGCAGTTTCATGACAGGGCTCGAGCAGTACTTC. Protein sequence: CASSFMTGLEQYF.

The chain couples TRBV11-1 to TRBJ2-5, with 8 nucleotides matching TRBD1. Germline V CDR1 and CDR2: SGHAT, FQDESV (reference sequence). This CDR3 has 14 residues. J was trimmed by 3 bases and V by 6 bases; bases with no gene match: 6. CDR3 coding DNA: TGTGCCAGCAGACACAGGGGGATCGAAGAGACCCAGTACTTC. This encodes CASRHRGIEETQYF.

This clone was observed a handful of times. The genes are TRBV11-2 and TRBJ2-3; D is unresolved. There are 14 residues in the CDR3. The V end lost 4 bases, the J end lost 3 bases, and 11 bases lay between the germline ends. Germline V gene lookup returns CDR1 SGHAT and CDR2 FQNNGV. This CDR3 reads CASSSAWVTDTQYF. In DNA, the CDR3 is TGTGCCAGCAGCTCCGCTTGGGTGACAGATACGCAGTATTTT. The variable domain in full, with the rest retrieved from reference TRBV11-2 and TRBJ2-3, is EAGVAQSPRYKIIEKRQSVAFWCNPISGHATLYWYQQILGQGPKLLIQFQNNGVVDDSQLPKDRFSAERLKGVDSTLKIQPAKLEDSAVYLCASSSAWVTDTQYFGPGTRLTVL.

This rearrangement joins TRBV29-1 to TRBJ1-3, with unresolved D. The germline gives CDR1 SQVTM, CDR2 ANQGSEA. The germline V and J ends were trimmed by 4 bases and 0 bases, with 16 bases remaining between them. CDR3 length equals 16 residues. The CDR3 here is CSVGPPPGTSGNTIYF. CDR3 nucleotides: TGCAGCGTTGGCCCTCCTCCGGGCACCTCTGGAAACACCATATATTTT.

This clone was detected only a few times. The V gene is TRBV11-2, the J gene TRBJ2-5; no clear D gene. Germline values: CDR1 SGHAT, CDR2 FQNNGV. The V and J ends lost 3 bases and 2 bases respectively, with 7 bases between them. The CDR3 runs 13 residues. DNA for the CDR3: TGTGCCAGCAGCTTCTCACCACAAGAGACCCAGTACTTC. Its translation is CASSFSPQETQYF.

This clone was seen a few times. The chain recombines TRBV6-5 with TRBJ1-2; D gene ambiguous. V was pared by 8 bases and J by 8 bases, with 12 bases between. There are 11 residues in the CDR3. Germline CDR1 MNHEY, CDR2 SVGAGI. The CDR3 DNA reads TGTGCCAGCGGACCGTCGATCGGCTACACCTTC. Amino acid sequence: CASGPSIGYTF.

The chain joins TRBV2 to TRBJ2-5, with TRBD1 matching over 9 bases. After removal of 4 bases from V and 2 bases from J, the junction contained 5 bases not matched to a gene. The CDR3 has 15 residues. Germline V gives CDR1 SNHLY, CDR2 FYNNEI. CDR3 DNA: TGTGCCAGCAGTGCACAAGGGACAGGGCAAGAGACCCAGTACTTC. The encoded protein is CASSAQGTGQETQYF. The whole variable domain, filled in from reference TRBV2 and TRBJ2-5, reads EPEVTQTPSHQVTQMGQEVILRCVPISNHLYFYWYRQILGQKVEFLVSFYNNEISEKSEIFDDQFSVERPDGSNFTLKIRSTKLEDSAMYFCASSAQGTGQETQYFGPGTRLLVL.

The chain couples TRBV27 to TRBJ2-1; D might be TRBD2 (6 bases). The length of the CDR3 is 14 residues. The V and J ends lost 5 bases and 8 bases respectively, with 16 bases between them. The germline V gene encodes CDR1 MNHEY and CDR2 SMNVEV (reference sequence). The CDR3 loop is CASSPPPGGYEQFF. DNA of the CDR3: TGTGCCAGCAGTCCACCCCCAGGAGGGTATGAGCAGTTCTTC.

This chain uses TRBV28 with TRBJ2-6, with D perhaps being TRBD1 or TRBD2 (5 bases each). The CDR3 has 15 residues. The germline V gene has CDR1 MDHEN and CDR2 SYDVKM. The V end was cut by 7 bases, the J end by 0 bases, with 10 bases between. CDR3 loop: CASISGTSGANVLTF. In nucleotides, the CDR3 is TGTGCCAGCATTAGTGGGACCTCTGGGGCCAACGTCCTGACTTTC.

CDR3 loop: CASSWGHLTYGYTF. The DNA for the CDR3 is TGTGCCAGCAGCTGGGGACACCTGACCTATGGCTACACCTTC. The chain joins TRBV5-6 to TRBJ1-2; D possibly corresponds to TRBD1 (6 bases). Trimming stripped 3 bases from V and 4 bases from J, with 13 bases between. The germline V gene has CDR1 SGHDT and CDR2 YYEEEE. CDR3 length equals 14 residues. Drawing the rest from reference TRBV5-6 and TRBJ1-2, the complete variable domain is DAGVTQSPTHLIKTRGQQVTLRCSPKSGHDTVSWYQQALGQGPQFIFQYYEEEERQRGNFPDRFSGHQFPNYSSELNVNALLLGDSALYLCASSWGHLTYGYTFGSGTRLTVV.

The chain couples TRBV9 to TRBJ2-7; TRBD1 matches at 9 bases. This CDR3 spans 17 amino acids. Germline CDR1 and CDR2: SGDLS and YYNGEE. V lost 4 bases and J lost 2; bases outside the gene matches: 13. Here the CDR3 reads CASSSPSGTGLAYEQYF. CDR3 nucleotides: TGTGCCAGCAGCTCCCCCTCCGGGACAGGGTTAGCCTACGAGCAGTACTTC.

CDR3 region: CSVAPAGPVTETQYF. The CDR3, as DNA: TGCAGCGTTGCTCCCGCCGGACCGGTAACGGAGACCCAGTACTTC. J is TRBJ2-5 and V is TRBV29-1; D remains ambiguous. This CDR3 has 15 residues. Between the trimmed V and J ends, which lost 4 bases and 5 bases, there was a span of 20 bases. Germline CDR1 reads SQVTM; CDR2 reads ANQGSEA. The variable domain in full, with the rest retrieved from reference TRBV29-1 and TRBJ2-5, is SAVISQKPSRDICQRGTSLTIQCQVDSQVTMMFWYRQQPGQSLTLIATANQGSEATYESGFVIDKFPISRPNLTFSTLTVSNMSPEDSSIYLCSVAPAGPVTETQYFGPGTRLLVL.

This clone was counted between two and nine times. The chain recombines TRBV29-1 with TRBJ1-5, with D possibly TRBD1 on 5 matching bases. The germline gives CDR1 SQVTM, CDR2 ANQGSEA. The CDR3 consists of 15 residues. V was trimmed by 5 bases and J by 0 bases, leaving 14 bases between them. CDR3 in amino acids: CSVSPGGGSNQPQHF. The DNA of the CDR3 is TGCAGCGTTTCCCCCGGGGGGGGTAGCAATCAGCCCCAGCATTTT.

CDR3 region: CASSEGPSGTNEKLFF. Written as DNA, the CDR3 is TGTGCCAGCAGTGAAGGCCCCTCAGGAACTAATGAAAAACTGTTTTTT. This chain uses TRBV6-1 with TRBJ1-4; no reliable D call. The germline CDR1 and CDR2 sequences are MNHNS and SASEGT. V lost 1 base and J lost 1, with 10 bases in between. This CDR3 contains 16 residues.

In this sample, this clone turned up a few times. This rearrangement joins TRBV25-1 to TRBJ2-7; TRBD2 matches at 7 bases. The CDR3 has 14 amino acids. J was trimmed by 2 bases and V by 7 bases; bases with no gene match: 8. Germline CDR1 is MGHDK and CDR2 is SYGVNS. The CDR3 DNA sequence: TGTGCCAGCACCCTTACGGGGGGTCCCTACGAGCAGTACTTC. Amino acid sequence: CASTLTGGPYEQYF.

This clone occurred a few times. V is TRBV7-9 and J is TRBJ2-1; D not resolved. Looked up from germline, CDR1 is SEHNR and CDR2 is FQNEAQ (reference sequence). CDR3 size: 13 residues. V lost 2 bases to trimming and J lost 6 bases, with 8 bases between them. CDR3 DNA sequence: TGTGCCAGCAGCTTATCGAGTACCAATGAGCAGTTCTTC. This gives the protein CASSLSSTNEQFF.